This T cell receptor (beta chain) is drawn from a study of T cells in Graves' hyperthyroidism and ophthalmopathy. The study's findings and limits: Ophthalmopathy, which appeared later, was predicted by the model a median roughly 6.4 months before onset. Within blood appeared most thyroid clonotypes that had expanded above 0.001.

Exclusion followed for patients with uncontrolled infection, other autoimmune disease, pregnancy or lactation. RNA transcripts gave rise to amplified TCR beta CDR3 regions. The HTBI set primed first-round TCR CDR3 RT-PCR. TCRdb reprocessed the multiplex PCR reads with MiXCR, giving one entry per CDR3 protein. Of 650,000 to 750,000 distinct CDR3 sequences in the sample, roughly 15% were seen once. This clonotype was counted between two and nine times. Antigen unknown. V lost 5 bases and J lost 4, with 15 bases in between. This CDR3 has 14 amino acids. Germline loops: CDR1 MGHRA, CDR2 YSYEKL. Sequencing was carried out using blood. The chain recombines TRBV4-1 with TRBJ2-7, with D tentatively TRBD1 (6 bases). The TCR was taken from a woman between 18 and 29 years old with Graves' hyperthyroidism. CDR3 bases: TGCGCCAGCAGCATTGGGGCAGGGGAATACGAGCAGTACTTC. It is translated as CASSIGAGEYEQYF.